Detailed here is one T cell receptor (beta chain). As yet, its antigen is unknown. This CDR3 contains 13 residues. The germline gives CDR1 DFQATT, CDR2 SNEGSKA (reference sequence). The germline V and J ends were trimmed by 4 bases and 2 bases, with 11 bases remaining between them. The data were obtained in a study of post-analysis software for immune sequencing data. Background on the study: Relapsing-remitting, secondary progressive and progressive-relapsing forms of multiple sclerosis all featured among disease courses. Study-level findings and limits: TRBV5-6, TRBV5-1 and TRBV20-1 belonged to a set of a handful of TRBV segments that were more frequent in patients than controls. Same-batch samples co-clustered strongly by F measure.

Incorporated into the TCR beta cDNA libraries were unique molecular identifiers, which served to reduce PCR and sequencing biases. It was from approximately 0.91 to 9.4 million T cells that approximately 500,000 cDNA molecules came. In TCRdb, the PCR reads were re-called with MiXCR into one record per CDR3 protein. The sample lists approximately 660,000 distinct CDR3 sequences, about 60% occurring once. The sequenced sample consisted of blood. This chain joins TRBV20-1 and TRBJ2-5, with a weak D call TRBD2 (6 bases). This TCR was sampled from a girl aged 2 to 10 with multiple sclerosis. CDR3 coding DNA: TGCAGTGCTAAGGGGAGCGGGCAAGAGACCCAGTACTTC. This sequence encodes CSAKGSGQETQYF.